This T cell receptor beta chain was obtained from a study of T cell responses to AZD1222 COVID-19 vaccine. This clone was counted a single time. TCRdb keeps only in-frame clones here, not all; method: immunoSEQ multiplex PCR. The table has 53,000 or so clones, less than 85% seen once. The CDR3 is made up of 13 amino acids. V lost 10 bases, J lost 3 bases, and 15 bases lay in between. Germline lookup yields CDR1 SGHAT and CDR2 FQNNGV. The sample here was peripheral blood, taken on day 0 of AZD1222 vaccination. This rearrangement joins TRBV11-2 to TRBJ1-1; D may be TRBD1 (5 bases). This clonotype was obtained from an adult in good health. Written as DNA, the CDR3 is TGTGCCACTGGGGCAGCGTCTTACACTGAAGCTTTCTTT. Encoded protein: CATGAASYTEAFF.